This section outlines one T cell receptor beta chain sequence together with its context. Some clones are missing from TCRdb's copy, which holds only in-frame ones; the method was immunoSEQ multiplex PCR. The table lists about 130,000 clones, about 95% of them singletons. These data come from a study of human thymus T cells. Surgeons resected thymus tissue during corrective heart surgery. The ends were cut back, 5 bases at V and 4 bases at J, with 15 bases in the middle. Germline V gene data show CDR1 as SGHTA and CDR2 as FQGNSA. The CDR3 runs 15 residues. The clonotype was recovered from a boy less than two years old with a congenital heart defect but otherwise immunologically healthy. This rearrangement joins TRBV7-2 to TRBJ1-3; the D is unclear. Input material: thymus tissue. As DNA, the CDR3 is TGTGCCAGCAGCCAAAGTAACAGCCTCGGAAACACCATATATTTT. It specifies CASSQSNSLGNTIYF.